The rows below give T cell receptor beta chains drawn from one sample of a study of blood T cell repertoires in COVID-19. Using immunoSEQ multiplex PCR, the repertoire was profiled, and TCRdb retains in-frame clones only, with some absent. The table lists over 350,000 clones, approximately 90% of them singletons. Sample: PBMCs or T cells enriched from blood (not recorded which). These receptors originate from a middle-aged woman who had been exposed to COVID-19. The CDR3 runs from the conserved cysteine through the conserved F or W. The D gene is left open where the match is weak.

TRBV5-1,TRBJ1-5,.,CASSLTQGQPQHF,TGCGCCAGCAGCCTGACACAGGGACAGCCCCAGCATTTT
TRBV7-2,TRBJ2-3,TRBD2,CASSLPRASGGAEGDTQYF,TGTGCCAGCAGCTTACCTCGGGCTAGCGGGGGGGCCGAGGGAGATACGCAGTATTTT
TRBV7-9,TRBJ1-2,TRBD1,CASSRDSYGYTF,TGTGCCAGCAGCCGGGACAGCTATGGCTACACCTTC
TRBV9,TRBJ2-6,.,CASSERGRGANVLTF,TGTGCCAGCAGCGAAAGGGGTAGGGGGGCCAACGTCCTGACTTTC
TRBV30,TRBJ1-5,.,CAWSVAVKSNQPQHF,TGTGCCTGGAGTGTAGCCGTTAAAAGCAATCAGCCCCAGCATTTT
TRBV7-2,TRBJ1-2,.,CASSLRQTYYGYTF,TGTGCCAGCAGCTTAAGACAGACATACTATGGCTACACCTTC
TRBV10-1,TRBJ2-1,.,CASSGAGTEQFF,TGCGCCAGCAGTGGGGCAGGCACCGAGCAGTTCTTC
TRBV9,TRBJ2-3,.,CASSVTSPDTQYF,TGTGCCAGCAGCGTCACGAGTCCAGATACGCAGTATTTT
TRBV29-1,TRBJ2-5,TRBD2,CSVEDQRTSGETQYF,TGCAGCGTTGAAGATCAAAGGACTAGCGGAGAGACCCAGTACTTC
TRBV19,TRBJ1-2,.,CASSISRPNYGYTF,TGTGCCAGTAGTATATCCAGGCCCAACTATGGCTACACCTTC
TRBV15,TRBJ1-1,.,CATSRLGTPRGTEAFF,TGTGCCACCAGCAGATTAGGGACACCCCGGGGCACTGAAGCTTTCTTT